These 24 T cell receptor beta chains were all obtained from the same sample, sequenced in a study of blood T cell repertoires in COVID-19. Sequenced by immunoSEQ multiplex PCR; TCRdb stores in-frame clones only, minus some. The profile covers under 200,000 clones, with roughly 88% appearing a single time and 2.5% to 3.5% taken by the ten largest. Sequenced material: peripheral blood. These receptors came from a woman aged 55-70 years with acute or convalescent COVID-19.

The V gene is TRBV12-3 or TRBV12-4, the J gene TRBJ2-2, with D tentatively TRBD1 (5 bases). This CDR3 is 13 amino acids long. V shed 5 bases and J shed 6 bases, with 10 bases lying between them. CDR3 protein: CASSRQGAGELFF. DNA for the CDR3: TGTGCCAGCAGTCGTCAGGGTGCCGGGGAGCTGTTTTTT.

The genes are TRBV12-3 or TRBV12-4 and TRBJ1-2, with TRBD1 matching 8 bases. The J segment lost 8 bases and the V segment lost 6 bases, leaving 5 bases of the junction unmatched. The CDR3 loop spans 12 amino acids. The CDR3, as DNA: TGTGCCAGCAGATCACAGGGGGGGGGCTACACCTTC. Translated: CASRSQGGGYTF.

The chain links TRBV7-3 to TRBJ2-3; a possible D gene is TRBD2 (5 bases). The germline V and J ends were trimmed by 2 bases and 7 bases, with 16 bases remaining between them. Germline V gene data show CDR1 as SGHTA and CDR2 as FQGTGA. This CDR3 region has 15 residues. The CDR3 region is CASSLVGADLNTQYF. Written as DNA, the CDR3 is TGTGCCAGCAGCTTAGTGGGCGCGGACTTGAATACGCAGTATTTT. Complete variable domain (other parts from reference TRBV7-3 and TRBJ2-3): GAGVSQTPSNKVTEKGKYVELRCDPISGHTALYWYRQSLGQGPEFLIYFQGTGAADDSGLPNDRFFAVRPEGSVSTLKIQRTERGDSAVYLCASSLVGADLNTQYFGPGTRLTVL.

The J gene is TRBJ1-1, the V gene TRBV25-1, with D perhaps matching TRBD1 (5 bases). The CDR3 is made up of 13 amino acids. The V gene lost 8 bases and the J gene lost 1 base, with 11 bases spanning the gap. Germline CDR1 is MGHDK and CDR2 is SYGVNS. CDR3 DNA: TGTGCCAGCGGCGAAGGGGAGAACACTGAAGCTTTCTTT. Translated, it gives CASGEGENTEAFF.

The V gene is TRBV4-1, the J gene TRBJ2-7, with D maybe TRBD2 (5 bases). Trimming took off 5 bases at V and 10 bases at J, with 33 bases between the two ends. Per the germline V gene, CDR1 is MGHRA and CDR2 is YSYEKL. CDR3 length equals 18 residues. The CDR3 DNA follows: TGCGCCAGCAGCTTCGCGGTAGGACGGGGTCCAGACCTCTTCGAACAGTACTTC. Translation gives CASSFAVGRGPDLFEQYF.

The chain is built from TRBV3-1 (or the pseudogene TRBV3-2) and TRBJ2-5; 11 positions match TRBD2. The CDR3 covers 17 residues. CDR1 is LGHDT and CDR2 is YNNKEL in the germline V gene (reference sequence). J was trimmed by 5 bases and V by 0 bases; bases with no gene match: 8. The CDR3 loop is CASSQDRLAGGSETQYF. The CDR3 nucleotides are TGTGCCAGCAGCCAAGATCGGCTAGCGGGGGGATCGGAGACCCAGTACTTC.

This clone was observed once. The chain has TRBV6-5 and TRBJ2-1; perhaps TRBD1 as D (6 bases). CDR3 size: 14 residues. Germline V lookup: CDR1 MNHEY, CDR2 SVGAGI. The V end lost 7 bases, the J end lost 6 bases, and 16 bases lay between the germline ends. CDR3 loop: CASTQSGAINEQFF. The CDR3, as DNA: TGTGCCAGCACCCAGTCAGGGGCGATCAATGAGCAGTTCTTC.

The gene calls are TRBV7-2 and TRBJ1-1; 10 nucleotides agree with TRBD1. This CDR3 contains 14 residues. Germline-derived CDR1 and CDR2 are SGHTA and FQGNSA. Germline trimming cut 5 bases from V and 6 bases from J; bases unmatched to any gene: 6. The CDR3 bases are TGTGCCAGCAGCCTACTCGGACAGGGGGCTGAAGCTTTCTTT. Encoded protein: CASSLLGQGAEAFF.

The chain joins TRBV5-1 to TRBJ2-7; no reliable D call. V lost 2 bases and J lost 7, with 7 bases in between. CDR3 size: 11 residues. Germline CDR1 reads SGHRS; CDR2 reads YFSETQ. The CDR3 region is CASSLMREQYF. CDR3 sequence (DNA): TGCGCCAGCAGCTTAATGAGGGAGCAGTACTTC.

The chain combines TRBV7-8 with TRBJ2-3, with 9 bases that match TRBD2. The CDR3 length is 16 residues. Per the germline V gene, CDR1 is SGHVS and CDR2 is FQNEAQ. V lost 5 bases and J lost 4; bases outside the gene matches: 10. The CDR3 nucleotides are TGTGCCAGCAGCATCCTTGGCGGGGGGGCCGCAGATACGCAGTATTTT. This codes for CASSILGGGAADTQYF. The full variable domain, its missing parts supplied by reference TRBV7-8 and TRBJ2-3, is GAGVSQSPRYKVAKRGQDVALRCDPISGHVSLFWYQQALGQGPEFLTYFQNEAQLDKSGLPSDRFFAERPEGSVSTLKIQRTQQEDSAVYLCASSILGGGAADTQYFGPGTRLTVL.

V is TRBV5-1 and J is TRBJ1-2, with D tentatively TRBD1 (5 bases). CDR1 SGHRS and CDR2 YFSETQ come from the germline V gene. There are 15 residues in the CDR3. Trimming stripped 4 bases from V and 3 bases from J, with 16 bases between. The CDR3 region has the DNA TGCGCCAGCAGCCCCCTCCGAGGGGAGGACTATGGCTACACCTTC. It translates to CASSPLRGEDYGYTF.

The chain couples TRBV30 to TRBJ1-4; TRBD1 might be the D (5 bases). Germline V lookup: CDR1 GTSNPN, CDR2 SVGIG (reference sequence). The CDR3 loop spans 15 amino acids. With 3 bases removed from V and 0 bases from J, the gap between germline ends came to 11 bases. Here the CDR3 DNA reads TGTGCCTGGAGATCGGGGGGGACAACTAATGAAAAACTGTTTTTT. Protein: CAWRSGGTTNEKLFF. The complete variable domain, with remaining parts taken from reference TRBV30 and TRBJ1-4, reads SQTIHQWPATLVQPVGSPLSLECTVEGTSNPNLYWYRQAAGRGLQLLFYSVGIGQISSEVPQNLSASRPQDRQFILSSKKLLLSDSGFYLCAWRSGGTTNEKLFFGSGTQLSVL.

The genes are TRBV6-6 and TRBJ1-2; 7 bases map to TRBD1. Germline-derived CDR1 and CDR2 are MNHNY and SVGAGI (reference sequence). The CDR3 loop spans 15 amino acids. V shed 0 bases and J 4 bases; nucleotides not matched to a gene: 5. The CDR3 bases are TGTGCCAGCAGTTACTCGAGAGACAGGGTCTATGGCTACACCTTC. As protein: CASSYSRDRVYGYTF.

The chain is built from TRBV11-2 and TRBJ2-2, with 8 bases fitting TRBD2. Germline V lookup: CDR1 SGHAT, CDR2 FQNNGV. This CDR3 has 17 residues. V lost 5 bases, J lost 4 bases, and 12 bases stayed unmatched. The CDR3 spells CASSRPTGGRVTGELFF. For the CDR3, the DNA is TGTGCCAGCAGCCGCCCGACGGGGGGGCGGGTCACCGGGGAGCTGTTTTTT.

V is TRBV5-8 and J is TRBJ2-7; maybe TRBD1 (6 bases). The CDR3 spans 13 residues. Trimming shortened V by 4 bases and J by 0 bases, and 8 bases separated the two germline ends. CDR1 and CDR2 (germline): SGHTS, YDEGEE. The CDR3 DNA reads TGTGCCAGCAGCCAGGGACACTCCTACGAGCAGTACTTC. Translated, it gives CASSQGHSYEQYF.

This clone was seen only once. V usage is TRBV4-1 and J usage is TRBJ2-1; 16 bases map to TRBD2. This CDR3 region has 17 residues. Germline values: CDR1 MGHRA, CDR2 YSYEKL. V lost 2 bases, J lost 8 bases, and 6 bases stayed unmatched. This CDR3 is CASSQPGLAGGLYEQFF. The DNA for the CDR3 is TGCGCCAGCAGCCAACCGGGACTAGCGGGGGGGCTTTATGAGCAGTTCTTC.

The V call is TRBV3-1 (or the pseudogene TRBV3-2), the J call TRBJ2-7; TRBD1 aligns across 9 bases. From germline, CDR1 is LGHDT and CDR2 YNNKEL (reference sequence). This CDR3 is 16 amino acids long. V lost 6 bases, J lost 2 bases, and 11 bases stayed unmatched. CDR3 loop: CASREGTGTGTYEQYF. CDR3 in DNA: TGTGCCAGCAGGGAGGGGACGGGGACAGGGACCTACGAGCAGTACTTC.

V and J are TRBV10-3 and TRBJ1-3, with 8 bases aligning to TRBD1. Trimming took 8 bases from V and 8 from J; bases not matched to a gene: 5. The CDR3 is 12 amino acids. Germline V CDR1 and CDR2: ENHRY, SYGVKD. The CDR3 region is CAIGTGGDTIYF. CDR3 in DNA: TGTGCCATCGGGACAGGTGGGGACACCATATATTTT.

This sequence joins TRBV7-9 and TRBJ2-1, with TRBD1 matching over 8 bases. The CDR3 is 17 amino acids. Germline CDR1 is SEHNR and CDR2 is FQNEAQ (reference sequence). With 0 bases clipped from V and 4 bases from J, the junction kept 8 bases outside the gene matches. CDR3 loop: CASSLAGQAAPYNEQFF. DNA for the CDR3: TGTGCCAGCAGCTTAGCGGGACAGGCCGCCCCTTACAATGAGCAGTTCTTC.

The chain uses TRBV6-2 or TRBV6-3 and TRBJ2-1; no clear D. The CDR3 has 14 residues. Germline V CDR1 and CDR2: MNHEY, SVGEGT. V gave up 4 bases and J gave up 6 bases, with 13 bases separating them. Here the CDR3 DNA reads TGTGCCAGCAGTTTCCTAGTCCCCATCAATGAGCAGTTCTTC. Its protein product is CASSFLVPINEQFF.

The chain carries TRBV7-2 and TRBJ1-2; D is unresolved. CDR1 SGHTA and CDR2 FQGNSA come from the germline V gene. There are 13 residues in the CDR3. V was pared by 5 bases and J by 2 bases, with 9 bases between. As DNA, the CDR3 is TGTGCCAGCAGCCCAGTCAGGAACTATGGCTACACCTTC. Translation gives CASSPVRNYGYTF.

CDR3 nucleotide sequence: TGTGCCAGCAGCCGGGCAGGGTTGGTCACTGAAGCTTTCTTT. It specifies CASSRAGLVTEAFF. The chain combines TRBV3-1 (or the pseudogene TRBV3-2) with TRBJ1-1, with D perhaps matching TRBD1 (5 bases). Germline V gene sequence: CDR1 LGHDT, CDR2 YNNKEL (reference sequence). The CDR3 is made up of 14 amino acids. V lost 4 bases, J lost 4 bases, and 13 bases lay in between.

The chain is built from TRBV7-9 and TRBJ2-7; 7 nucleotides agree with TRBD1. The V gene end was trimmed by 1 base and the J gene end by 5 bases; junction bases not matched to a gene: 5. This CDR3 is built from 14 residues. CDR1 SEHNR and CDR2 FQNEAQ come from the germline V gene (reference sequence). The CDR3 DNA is TGTGCCAGCAGCTTAGACAGGGGTCAGGACGAGCAGTACTTC. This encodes CASSLDRGQDEQYF.

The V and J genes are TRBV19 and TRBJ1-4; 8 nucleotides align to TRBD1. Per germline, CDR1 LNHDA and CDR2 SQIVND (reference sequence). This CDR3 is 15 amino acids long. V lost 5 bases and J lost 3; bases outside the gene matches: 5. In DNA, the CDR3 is TGTGCCAGTAGTGTACCGACAGGGGCTAATGAAAAACTGTTTTTT. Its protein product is CASSVPTGANEKLFF.